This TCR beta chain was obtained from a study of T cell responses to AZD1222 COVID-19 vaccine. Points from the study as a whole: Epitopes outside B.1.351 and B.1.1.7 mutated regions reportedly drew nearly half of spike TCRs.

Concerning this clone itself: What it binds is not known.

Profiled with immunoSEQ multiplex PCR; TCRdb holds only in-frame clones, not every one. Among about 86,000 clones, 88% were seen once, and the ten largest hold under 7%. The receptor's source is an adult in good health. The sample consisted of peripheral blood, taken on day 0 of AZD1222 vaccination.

The CDR3: CATSRDFTDTGELFF. As DNA, the CDR3 is TGTGCCACCAGCAGAGATTTCACTGACACCGGGGAGCTGTTTTTT. J is TRBJ2-2 and V is TRBV15; D not resolved. V shed 0 bases and J shed 3 bases, with 8 bases lying between them. Per germline, CDR1 LNHNV and CDR2 YYDKDF (reference sequence). The CDR3 consists of 15 residues.